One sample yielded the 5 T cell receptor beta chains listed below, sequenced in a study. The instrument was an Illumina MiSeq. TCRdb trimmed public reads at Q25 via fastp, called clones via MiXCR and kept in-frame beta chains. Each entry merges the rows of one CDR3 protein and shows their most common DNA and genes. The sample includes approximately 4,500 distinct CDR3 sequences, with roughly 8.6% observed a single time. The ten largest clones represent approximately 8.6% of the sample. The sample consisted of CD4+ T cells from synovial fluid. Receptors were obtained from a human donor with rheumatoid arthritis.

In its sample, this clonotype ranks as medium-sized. CDR3 in amino acids: CASSLSNSGYEQYF. The DNA of the CDR3 is TGTGCCAGCAGCTTGTCCAATTCGGGCTACGAGCAGTACTTC. This chain joins TRBV7-9 and TRBJ2-7; no reliable D call. This CDR3 has 14 residues. V dropped 3 bases and J dropped 3 bases, with 12 bases sitting between them. Germline loops: CDR1 SEHNR, CDR2 FQNEAQ (reference sequence).

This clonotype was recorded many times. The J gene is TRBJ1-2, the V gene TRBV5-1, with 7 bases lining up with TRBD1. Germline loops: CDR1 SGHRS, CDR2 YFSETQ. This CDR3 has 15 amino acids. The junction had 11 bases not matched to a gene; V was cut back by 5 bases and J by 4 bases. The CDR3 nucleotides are TGCGCCAGCAGTTCCGGACAGGCCGGGCTCTATGGCTACACCTTC. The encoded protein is CASSSGQAGLYGYTF.

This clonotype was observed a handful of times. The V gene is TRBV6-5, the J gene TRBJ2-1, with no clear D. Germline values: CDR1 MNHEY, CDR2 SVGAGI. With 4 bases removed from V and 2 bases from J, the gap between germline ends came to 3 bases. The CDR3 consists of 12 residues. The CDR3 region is CASSSPYNEQFF. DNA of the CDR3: TGTGCCAGCAGTTCCCCCTACAATGAGCAGTTCTTC.

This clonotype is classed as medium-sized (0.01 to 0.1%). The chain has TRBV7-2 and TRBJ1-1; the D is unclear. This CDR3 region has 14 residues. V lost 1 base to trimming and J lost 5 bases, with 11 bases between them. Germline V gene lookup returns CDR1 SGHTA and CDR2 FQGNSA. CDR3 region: CASSLDSRRTEAFF. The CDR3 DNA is TGTGCCAGCAGCTTAGATTCCCGGAGGACTGAAGCTTTCTTT.

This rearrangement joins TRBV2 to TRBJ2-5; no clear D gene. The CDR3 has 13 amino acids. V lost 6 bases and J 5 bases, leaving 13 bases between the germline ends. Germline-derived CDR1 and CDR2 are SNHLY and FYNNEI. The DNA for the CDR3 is TGTGCCAGCAGCCCGGACCTTAGGGAGACCCAGTACTTC. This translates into CASSPDLRETQYF.